The TCR beta chain described here comes from a study of human T cells and chemical hapten exposure. Study conclusions and caveats: There was alopecia in the donors, so their immune response may differ from that of healthy people.

The study used a library that attached unique molecular identifiers to individual cDNA molecules. Via MiXCR, TCRdb re-called the RACE reads, giving one row per CDR3 protein. Found here are some 350,000 distinct CDR3 sequences, around 6% of them singletons; the top ten hold about 5%. Regarding this clonotype: Its specificity is unknown.

There are 14 residues in the CDR3. Between the trimmed V and J ends, which lost 6 bases and 0 bases, there was a span of 11 bases. Documented time point: patch test 2, 6 weeks after DPC sensitization. The treatment is: therapeutic diphenylcyclopropenone sensitization with weekly scalp DPC. This specimen consisted of whole blood, obtained in connection with sensitization to the hapten diphenylcyclopropenone (DPC). The clonotype originates from a woman aged 18-35 years with alopecia areata. Some clones in this sample may be carry-over from other donors' samples. This chain connects TRBV12-3 or TRBV12-4 to TRBJ2-5; D call uncertain. This CDR3 is CASSSQYYQETQYF. The CDR3 coding sequence is TGTGCCAGCAGCTCACAGTACTACCAAGAGACCCAGTACTTC.